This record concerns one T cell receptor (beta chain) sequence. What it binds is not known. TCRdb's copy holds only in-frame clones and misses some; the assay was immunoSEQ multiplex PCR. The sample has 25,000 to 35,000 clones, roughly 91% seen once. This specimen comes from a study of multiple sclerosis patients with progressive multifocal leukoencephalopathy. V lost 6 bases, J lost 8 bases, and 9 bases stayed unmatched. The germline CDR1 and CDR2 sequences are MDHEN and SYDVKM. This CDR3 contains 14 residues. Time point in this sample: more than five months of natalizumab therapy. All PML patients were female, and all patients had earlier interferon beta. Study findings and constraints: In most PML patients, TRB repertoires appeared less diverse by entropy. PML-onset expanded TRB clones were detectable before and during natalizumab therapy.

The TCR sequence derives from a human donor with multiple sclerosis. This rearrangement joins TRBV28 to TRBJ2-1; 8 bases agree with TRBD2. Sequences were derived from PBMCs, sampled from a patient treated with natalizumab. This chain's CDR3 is CASSRSGSSDEQFF. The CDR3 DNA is TGTGCCAGCAGCAGGAGCGGGAGTTCTGATGAGCAGTTCTTC.